This passage covers 25 T cell receptor beta chains from one sample sequenced in a study of shared clonotypes between healthy human individuals. Only in-frame clones appear in the TCRdb table, and some are missing; sequencing was by immunoSEQ multiplex PCR. The sample carries 600,000 or so clones, roughly 98% recorded once. The naive CD8 population came from CD45RO-negative cells selected for CCR7, without terminally differentiated effector memory CD45RA+ cells. Source material: naive CD8+ T cells sorted from blood. The receptor set was obtained from a man aged 25-40 years in good health.

In DNA form, the CDR3 reads TGTGCCAGCAGGGAGACTAGCGGGGGCAACGAGCAGTACTTC. It is translated as CASRETSGGNEQYF. J is TRBJ2-7 and V is TRBV6-1, with 12 nucleotides matching TRBD2. J lost 5 bases, V lost 6 bases, and 5 bases had no gene match. Per the germline V gene, CDR1 is MNHNS and CDR2 is SASEGT. The CDR3 is 14 residues long.

This chain links TRBV29-1 with TRBJ2-7; TRBD2 matches 14 bases. V lost 5 bases to trimming and J lost 3 bases; unmatched junction nucleotides: 9. The germline V gene has CDR1 SQVTM and CDR2 ANQGSEA. This CDR3 comprises 16 residues. DNA for the CDR3: TGCAGCGTTCGCGGACTAGCGGGAGGCTTTCGCTACGAGCAGTACTTC. Protein product: CSVRGLAGGFRYEQYF.

The rearrangement links TRBV9 to TRBJ2-5; D possibly uses TRBD1 or TRBD2 (5 bases each). Trimming pared 0 bases from V and 7 bases from J, leaving 16 bases between. In germline, CDR1 is SGDLS, CDR2 YYNGEE. This CDR3 comprises 15 residues. The CDR3 here is CASSVDERGVGTQYF. CDR3 nucleotide sequence: TGTGCCAGCAGCGTAGACGAGCGAGGGGTCGGGACCCAGTACTTC.

V usage is TRBV9 and J usage is TRBJ2-3; a possible D gene is TRBD2 (5 bases). Trimming took off 1 base at V and 2 bases at J, with 14 bases between the two ends. In germline, CDR1 is SGDLS, CDR2 YYNGEE. This CDR3 is 16 amino acids long. The CDR3 DNA follows: TGTGCCAGCAGCGTACCCTCGGGGAGTTACACAGATACGCAGTATTTT. It encodes CASSVPSGSYTDTQYF.

The chain joins TRBV6-4 to TRBJ2-5, with D tentatively TRBD1 (5 bases). Germline lookup yields CDR1 MRHNA and CDR2 SNTAGT. The CDR3 covers 16 residues. V shed 4 bases and J shed 1 base, with 16 bases lying between them. The CDR3 nucleotides are TGTGCCAGCAGTGGGGGCTTGGCAGGCCGCCAAGAGACCCAGTACTTC. It encodes CASSGGLAGRQETQYF.

The chain couples TRBV15 to TRBJ2-5; weak D call: TRBD2 (6 bases). Trimming left V 2 bases short and J 1 base short, with 11 bases between. CDR1 and CDR2 (germline): LNHNV, YYDKDF (reference sequence). CDR3 length: 15 residues. The CDR3 region has the DNA TGTGCCACCAGCAGAAAGGGACTGATCCAAGAGACCCAGTACTTC. This sequence encodes CATSRKGLIQETQYF.

The gene calls are TRBV6-6 and TRBJ2-1, with 9 bases fitting TRBD1. Germline V gene sequence: CDR1 MNHNY, CDR2 SVGAGI (reference sequence). The CDR3 has 15 residues. Losses at the gene ends were 5 bases for V and 10 bases for J; bases not matched to a gene: 12. Written as DNA, the CDR3 is TGTGCCAGCAGTAGCCGGGACAGGGCCATTGGGGAGCAGTTCTTC. This gives the protein CASSSRDRAIGEQFF.

The rearrangement links TRBV5-4 to TRBJ2-2; 8 bases map to TRBD2. The germline CDR1 and CDR2 sequences are SGHNT and YYREEE (reference sequence). V lost 1 base to trimming and J lost 5 bases; unmatched junction nucleotides: 4. This CDR3 comprises 15 residues. Written as DNA, the CDR3 is TGTGCCAGCAGCTTGACTAGCGGACTGACCGGGGAGCTGTTTTTT. Its protein product is CASSLTSGLTGELFF. The whole variable domain, filled in from reference TRBV5-4 and TRBJ2-2, reads ETGVTQSPTHLIKTRGQQVTLRCSSQSGHNTVSWYQQALGQGPQFIFQYYREEENGRGNFPPRFSGLQFPNYSSELNVNALELDDSALYLCASSLTSGLTGELFFGEGSRLTVL.

This clone is a singleton in its sample. The chain uses TRBV7-2 and TRBJ1-4, with D possibly matching TRBD1 (5 bases). With 5 bases removed from V and 5 bases from J, the gap between germline ends came to 15 bases. The germline V gene has CDR1 SGHTA and CDR2 FQGNSA. This CDR3 has 15 amino acids. This chain's CDR3 is CASSPTRDLNEKLFF. The CDR3 nucleotides read TGTGCCAGCAGCCCAACCAGGGATTTGAATGAAAAACTGTTTTTT.

This clone was recorded once. The rearrangement uses TRBV6-6 and TRBJ2-7; 11 bases agree with TRBD2. This CDR3 spans 15 amino acids. Looked up from germline, CDR1 is MNHNY and CDR2 is SVGAGI (reference sequence). The ends lost 2 bases at V and 2 bases at J; junction bases unmatched: 2. The CDR3 reads CASSYATSGTYEQYF. Here the CDR3 DNA reads TGTGCCAGCAGTTACGCGACTAGCGGGACCTACGAGCAGTACTTC.

The V gene is TRBV6-5, the J gene TRBJ1-5; D gene unclear. CDR1 MNHEY and CDR2 SVGAGI come from the germline V gene. With 9 bases removed from V and 0 bases from J, the gap between germline ends came to 12 bases. The length of the CDR3 is 14 residues. CDR3 region: CASSPVDSNQPQHF. The CDR3 bases are TGTGCCAGTAGCCCCGTAGATAGCAATCAGCCCCAGCATTTT.

The chain couples TRBV6-1 to TRBJ1-5, with D possibly matching TRBD1 (5 bases). CDR3 length: 15 residues. Germline CDR1 reads MNHNS; CDR2 reads SASEGT. Trimming took 2 bases from V and 2 from J, leaving 10 bases between them. The CDR3 nucleotides are TGTGCCAGCAGTGAACTTCAGGGAGGCAATCAGCCCCAGCATTTT. As protein: CASSELQGGNQPQHF.

The chain carries TRBV7-8 and TRBJ2-7, with TRBD2 matching 9 bases. V gave up 1 base and J gave up 4 bases; unmatched junction bases: 5. This CDR3 is built from 15 residues. CDR1 and CDR2 from the germline V gene are SGHVS and FQNEAQ. In DNA form, the CDR3 reads TGTGCCAGCAGCTTAGATAGCGGGAGTAAATACGAGCAGTACTTC. Residues: CASSLDSGSKYEQYF.

The chain couples TRBV4-1 to TRBJ2-5; D not certain. From germline, CDR1 is MGHRA and CDR2 YSYEKL. The CDR3 contains 16 residues. Trimming shortened V by 1 base and J by 5 bases, and 17 bases separated the two germline ends. The CDR3 here is CASSQGPVLVRETQYF. CDR3 nucleotide sequence: TGCGCCAGCAGCCAAGGGCCGGTTTTGGTACGGGAGACCCAGTACTTC.

The V gene is TRBV28, the J gene TRBJ2-5, with D perhaps matching TRBD2 (5 bases). The CDR3 spans 15 residues. Germline CDR1 reads MDHEN; CDR2 reads SYDVKM. Trimming left V 3 bases short and J 5 bases short, with 16 bases between. CDR3: CASSFSLAVGETQYF. The CDR3 DNA sequence: TGTGCCAGCAGTTTTAGCCTAGCCGTAGGGGAGACCCAGTACTTC.

This chain connects TRBV6-5 to TRBJ1-1, with 9 bases fitting TRBD1. From germline, CDR1 is MNHEY and CDR2 SVGAGI. The CDR3 is 13 amino acids. Trimming at V came to 6 bases and at J to 7 bases, leaving 6 bases not matched to a gene. In nucleotides, the CDR3 is TGTGCCAGCAGCCGGACAGGGGATGGTGAAGCTTTCTTT. As protein: CASSRTGDGEAFF.

This clone showed up just once. This chain uses TRBV4-2 with TRBJ2-1; maybe TRBD2 (5 bases). CDR3 size: 17 residues. The V gene lost 3 bases and the J gene lost 0 bases, with 15 bases spanning the gap. CDR1 is LGHNA and CDR2 is YNFKEQ in the germline V gene. The CDR3 spells CASSHPLASSSYNEQFF. The CDR3 DNA follows: TGTGCCAGCAGCCATCCCCTCGCTAGCAGCTCCTACAATGAGCAGTTCTTC.

This chain links TRBV27 with TRBJ1-1; possibly TRBD1 for D (5 bases). CDR3 size: 14 residues. Trimming removed 3 bases at V and 3 bases at J, with 11 bases between. CDR1 and CDR2 (germline): MNHEY, SMNVEV (reference sequence). DNA for the CDR3: TGTGCCAGCAGTTTGACCGGAGGGGACACTGAAGCTTTCTTT. It encodes CASSLTGGDTEAFF.

The chain carries TRBV7-6 and TRBJ2-1, with D perhaps TRBD2 (6 bases). Germline V gene lookup returns CDR1 SGHVS and CDR2 FNYEAQ. CDR3 length equals 15 residues. V was shortened by 0 bases and J by 8 bases, with 14 bases between the two germline ends. The CDR3 is CASSLAGGIVDEQFF. DNA for the CDR3: TGTGCCAGCAGCTTAGCGGGCGGGATTGTCGATGAGCAGTTCTTC. The full variable domain, with the rest looked up from reference TRBV7-6 and TRBJ2-1, is GAGVSQSPRYKVTKRGQDVALRCDPISGHVSLYWYRQALGQGPEFLTYFNYEAQQDKSGLPNDRFSAERPEGSISTLTIQRTEQRDSAMYRCASSLAGGIVDEQFFGPGTRLTVL.

Written as DNA, the CDR3 is TGCGCCAGCAGCCAAAGACAGGCCTACGAGCAGTACTTC. It encodes CASSQRQAYEQYF. The chain uses TRBV4-1 and TRBJ2-7; a possible D gene is TRBD1 (6 bases). The CDR3 consists of 13 residues. The V gene's germline CDR1 is MGHRA and CDR2 YSYEKL. V lost 2 bases, J lost 2 bases, and 7 bases lay in between.

The chain employs TRBV15 and TRBJ2-1; 12 bases fit TRBD2. CDR1 is LNHNV and CDR2 is YYDKDF in the germline V gene (reference sequence). There are 15 residues in the CDR3. The V and J ends lost 5 bases and 8 bases, in that order; junction bases with no gene match: 7. CDR3 sequence reads: CATSDLAGGSDEQFF. The CDR3 DNA reads TGTGCCACCAGCGACCTAGCGGGAGGGAGTGATGAGCAGTTCTTC. Complete variable domain (other parts from reference TRBV15 and TRBJ2-1): DAMVIQNPRYQVTQFGKPVTLSCSQTLNHNVMYWYQQKSSQAPKLLFHYYDKDFNNEADTPDNFQSRRPNTSFCFLDIRSPGLGDTAMYLCATSDLAGGSDEQFFGPGTRLTVL.

The count of this clone is one. The V gene is TRBV7-6, the J gene TRBJ2-7; TRBD2 agrees at 9 bases. CDR1 is SGHVS, CDR2 FNYEAQ, per germline. V was clipped by 5 bases and J by 6 bases; unmatched bases: 11. The CDR3 loop spans 15 amino acids. The DNA of the CDR3 is TGTGCCAGCAGCCCTGTGGCTAGCGGGAAAGGCGAGCAGTACTTC. Translating gives CASSPVASGKGEQYF.

As for this clone: Other nucleotide sequences in the sample specify the same CDR3. The chain is built from TRBV19 and TRBJ2-7; weak D call: TRBD1 (5 bases). Per germline, CDR1 LNHDA and CDR2 SQIVND (reference sequence). The CDR3 extends over 14 amino acids. Trimming shortened V by 5 bases and J by 1 base, and 12 bases separated the two germline ends. The CDR3 DNA sequence: TGTGCCAGTAGTCCTACAGGTGCTTCCTACGAGCAGTACTTC. Protein sequence: CASSPTGASYEQYF.

The V gene is TRBV6-5, the J gene TRBJ2-5; D is unresolved. With 7 bases removed from V and 5 bases from J, the gap between germline ends came to 20 bases. Per germline, CDR1 MNHEY and CDR2 SVGAGI. The CDR3 loop spans 15 amino acids. This CDR3 reads CASTKTEAAQETQYF. The DNA of the CDR3 is TGTGCCAGCACCAAAACAGAGGCGGCTCAGGAGACCCAGTACTTC.

In this sample, this clone turned up once. This sequence joins TRBV6-1 and TRBJ2-1; 11 positions match TRBD2. With V trimmed by 3 bases and J by 6 bases, 4 bases remained unmatched. Germline V CDR1 and CDR2: MNHNS, SASEGT. The CDR3 has 15 amino acids. CDR3 amino acids: CASSEGLAVLNEQFF. CDR3 sequence (DNA): TGTGCCAGCAGTGAGGGACTAGCGGTCCTCAATGAGCAGTTCTTC.